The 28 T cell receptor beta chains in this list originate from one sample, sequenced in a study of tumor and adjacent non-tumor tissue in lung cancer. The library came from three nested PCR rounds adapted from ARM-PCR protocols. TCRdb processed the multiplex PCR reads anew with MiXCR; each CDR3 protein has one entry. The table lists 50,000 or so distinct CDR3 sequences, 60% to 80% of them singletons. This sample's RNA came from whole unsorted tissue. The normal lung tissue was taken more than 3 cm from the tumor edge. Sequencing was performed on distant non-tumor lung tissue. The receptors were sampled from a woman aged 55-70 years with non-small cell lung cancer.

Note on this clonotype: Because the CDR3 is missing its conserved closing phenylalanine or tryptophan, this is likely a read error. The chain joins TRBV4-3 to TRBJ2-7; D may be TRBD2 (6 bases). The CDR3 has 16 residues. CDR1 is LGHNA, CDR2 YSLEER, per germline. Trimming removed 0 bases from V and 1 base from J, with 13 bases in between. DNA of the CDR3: TGCGCCAGCAGCCAAGATCCAAGTGGGAGGTCCTACGAGCAGTACTAC. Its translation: CASSQDPSGRSYEQYY.

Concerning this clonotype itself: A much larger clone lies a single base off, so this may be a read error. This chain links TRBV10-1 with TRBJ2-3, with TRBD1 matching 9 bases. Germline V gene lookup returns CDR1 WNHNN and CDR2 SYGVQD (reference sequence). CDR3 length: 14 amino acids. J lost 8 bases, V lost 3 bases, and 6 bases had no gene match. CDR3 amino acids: CASSEQGAGGTQYF. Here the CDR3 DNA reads TGCGCCAGCAGTGAACAGGGGGCCGGAGGTACGCAGTATTTT.

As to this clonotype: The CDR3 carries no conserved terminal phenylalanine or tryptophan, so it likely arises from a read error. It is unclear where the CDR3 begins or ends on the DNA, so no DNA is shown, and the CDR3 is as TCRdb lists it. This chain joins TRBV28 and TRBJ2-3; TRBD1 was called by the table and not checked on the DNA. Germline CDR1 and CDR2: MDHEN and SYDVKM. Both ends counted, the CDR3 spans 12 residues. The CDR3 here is CASSDGGDTEYY.

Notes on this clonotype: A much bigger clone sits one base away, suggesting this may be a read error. The CDR3 reads CASSSPLPLGAPDTQYF. CDR3 DNA sequence: TGTGCCAGCAGTTCTCCGTTACCCCTGGGGGCCCCAGATACGCAGTATTTT. V gene TRBV28 combines with J gene TRBJ2-3; a possible D gene is TRBD1 (6 bases). The CDR3 is made up of 17 amino acids. V gave up 4 bases and J gave up 4 bases, with 21 bases separating them. The germline CDR1 and CDR2 sequences are MDHEN and SYDVKM.

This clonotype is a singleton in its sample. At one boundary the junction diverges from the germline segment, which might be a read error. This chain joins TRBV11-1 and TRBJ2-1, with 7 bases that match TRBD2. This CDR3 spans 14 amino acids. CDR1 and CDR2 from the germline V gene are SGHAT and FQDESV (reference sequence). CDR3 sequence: CASSLDGGRDEQSF. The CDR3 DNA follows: TGTGCTAGCAGCTTAGACGGGGGGAGGGATGAGCAGTCCTTC.

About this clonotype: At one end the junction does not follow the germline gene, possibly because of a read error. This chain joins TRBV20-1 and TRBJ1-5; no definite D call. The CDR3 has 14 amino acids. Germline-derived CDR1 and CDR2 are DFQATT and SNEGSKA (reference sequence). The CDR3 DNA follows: TGCAATGCTGCTCGACAAGGAAAGAATCAGCCCCAGCATTTT. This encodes CNAARQGKNQPQHF.

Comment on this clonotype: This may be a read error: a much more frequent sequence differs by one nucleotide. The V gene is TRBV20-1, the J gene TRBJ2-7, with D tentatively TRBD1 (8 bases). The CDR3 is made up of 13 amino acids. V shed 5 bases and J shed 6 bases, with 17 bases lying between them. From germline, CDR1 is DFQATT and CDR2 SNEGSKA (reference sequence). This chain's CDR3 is CSAGTGGGTEQYF. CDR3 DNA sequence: TGCAGTGCTGGTACAGGGGGGGGGACCGAGCAGTACTTC.

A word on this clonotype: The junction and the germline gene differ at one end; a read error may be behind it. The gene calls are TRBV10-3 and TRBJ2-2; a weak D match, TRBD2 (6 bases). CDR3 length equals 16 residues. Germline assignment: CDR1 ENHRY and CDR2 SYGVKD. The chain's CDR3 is CGISKTGTDSLVELFF. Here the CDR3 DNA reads TGTGGCATCAGTAAAACCGGGACTGACTCCTTGGTGGAGCTGTTTTTT.

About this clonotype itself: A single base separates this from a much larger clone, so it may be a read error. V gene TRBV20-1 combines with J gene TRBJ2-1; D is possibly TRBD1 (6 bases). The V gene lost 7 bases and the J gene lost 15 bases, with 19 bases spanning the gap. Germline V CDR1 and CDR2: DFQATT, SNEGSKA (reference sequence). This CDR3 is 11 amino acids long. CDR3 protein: CSVSPSGVPFF. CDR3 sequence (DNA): TGCAGTGTTAGTCCTTCAGGGGTCCCGTTCTTC.

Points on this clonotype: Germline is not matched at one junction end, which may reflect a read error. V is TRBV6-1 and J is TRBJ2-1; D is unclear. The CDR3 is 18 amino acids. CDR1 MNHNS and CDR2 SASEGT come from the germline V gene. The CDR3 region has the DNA TGTGCCTGCAGTGTAAAACCCACCTGGCCGTTCAGAGGCCATGAGCAGTTCTTC. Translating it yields CACSVKPTWPFRGHEQFF.

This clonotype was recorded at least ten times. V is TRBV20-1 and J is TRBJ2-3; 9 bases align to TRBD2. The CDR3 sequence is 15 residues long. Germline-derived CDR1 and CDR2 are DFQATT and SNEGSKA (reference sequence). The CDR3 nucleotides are TGCAGGCCAAGTCCTGCTAGCGGGATCACAGATACGCAGTATTTT. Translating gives CRPSPASGITDTQYF.

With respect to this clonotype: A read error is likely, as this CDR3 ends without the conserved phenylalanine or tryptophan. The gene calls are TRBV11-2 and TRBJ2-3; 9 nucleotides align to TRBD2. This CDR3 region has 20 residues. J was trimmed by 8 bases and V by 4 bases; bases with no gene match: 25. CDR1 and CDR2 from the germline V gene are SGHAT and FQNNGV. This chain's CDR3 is CASSWKTGTSSNKPGGTQYY. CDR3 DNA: TGTGCCAGCAGCTGGAAGACCGGGACTAGCTCCAATAAACCGGGGGGTACGCAGTATTAT.

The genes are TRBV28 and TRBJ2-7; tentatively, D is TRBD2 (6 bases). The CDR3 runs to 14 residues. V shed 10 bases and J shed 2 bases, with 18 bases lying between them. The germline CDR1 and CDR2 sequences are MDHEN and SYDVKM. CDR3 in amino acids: CAISTSTGAYEQYF. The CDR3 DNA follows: TGTGCCATCAGCACCTCGACGGGGGCCTACGAGCAGTACTTC.

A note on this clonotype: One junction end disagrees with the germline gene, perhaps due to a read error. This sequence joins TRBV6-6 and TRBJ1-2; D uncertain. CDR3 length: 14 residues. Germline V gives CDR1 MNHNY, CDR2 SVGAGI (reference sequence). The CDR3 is CASSQRQTNHGYTF. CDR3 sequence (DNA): TGTGCGAGCAGTCAGAGGCAGACTAACCATGGCTACACCTTC.

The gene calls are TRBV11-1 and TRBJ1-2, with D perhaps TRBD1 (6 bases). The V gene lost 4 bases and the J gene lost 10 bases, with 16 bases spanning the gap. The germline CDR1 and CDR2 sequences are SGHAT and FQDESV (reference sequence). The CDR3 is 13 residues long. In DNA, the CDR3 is TGTGCCAGCAGCTCCGACAGGTTCCATGACTACACCTTC. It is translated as CASSSDRFHDYTF.

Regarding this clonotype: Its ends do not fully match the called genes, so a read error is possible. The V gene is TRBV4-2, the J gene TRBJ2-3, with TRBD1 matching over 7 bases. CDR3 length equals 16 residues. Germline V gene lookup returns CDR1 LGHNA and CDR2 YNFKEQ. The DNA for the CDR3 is TGTGCCATCAGCGTCGGACAGGAGCGGCGCGCAGATACGCAGTATTTT. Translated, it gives CAISVGQERRADTQYF.

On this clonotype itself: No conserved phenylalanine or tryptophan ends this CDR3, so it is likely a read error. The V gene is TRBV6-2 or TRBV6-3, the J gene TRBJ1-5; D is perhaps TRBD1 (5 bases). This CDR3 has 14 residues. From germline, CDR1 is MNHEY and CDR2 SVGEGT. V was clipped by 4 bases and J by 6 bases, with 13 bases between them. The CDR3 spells CASSSRGDSQPQHS. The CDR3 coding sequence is TGTGCCAGCAGTTCCCGGGGCGACAGTCAGCCCCAGCATTCT.

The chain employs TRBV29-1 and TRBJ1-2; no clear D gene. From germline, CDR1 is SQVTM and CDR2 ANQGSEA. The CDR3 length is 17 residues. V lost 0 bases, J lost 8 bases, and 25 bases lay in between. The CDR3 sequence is CSVEDVPGQPSPWGYTF. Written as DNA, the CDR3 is TGCAGCGTTGAAGACGTGCCGGGTCAGCCATCTCCTTGGGGCTACACCTTC.

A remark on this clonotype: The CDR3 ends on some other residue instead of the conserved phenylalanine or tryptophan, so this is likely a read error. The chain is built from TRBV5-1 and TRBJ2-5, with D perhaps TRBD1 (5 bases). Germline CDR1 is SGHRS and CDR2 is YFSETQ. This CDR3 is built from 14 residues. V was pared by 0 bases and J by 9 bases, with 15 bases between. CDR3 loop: CASSLEGNGEAQYS. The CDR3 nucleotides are TGCGCCAGCAGCTTGGAGGGGAATGGCGAGGCCCAGTACTCC.

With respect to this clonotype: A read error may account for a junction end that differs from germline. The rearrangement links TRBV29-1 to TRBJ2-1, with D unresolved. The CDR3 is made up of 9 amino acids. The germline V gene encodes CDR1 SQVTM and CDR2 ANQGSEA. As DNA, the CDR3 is TGCAGGGTTGGGAATGAACGGTTCTTC. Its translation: CRVGNERFF.

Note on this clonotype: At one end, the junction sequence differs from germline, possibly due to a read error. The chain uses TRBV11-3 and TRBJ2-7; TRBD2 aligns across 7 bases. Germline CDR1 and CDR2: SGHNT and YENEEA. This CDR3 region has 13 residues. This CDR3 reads CTSSQRLALEQYF. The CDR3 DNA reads TGTACCAGCAGCCAGCGACTAGCTCTCGAGCAGTACTTC.

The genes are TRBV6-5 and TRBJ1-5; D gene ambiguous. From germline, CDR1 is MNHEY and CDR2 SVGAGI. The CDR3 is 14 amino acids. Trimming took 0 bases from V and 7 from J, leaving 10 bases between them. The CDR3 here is CASSYSSIKQPQHF. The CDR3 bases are TGTGCCAGCAGTTACTCCAGTATCAAACAGCCCCAGCATTTT.

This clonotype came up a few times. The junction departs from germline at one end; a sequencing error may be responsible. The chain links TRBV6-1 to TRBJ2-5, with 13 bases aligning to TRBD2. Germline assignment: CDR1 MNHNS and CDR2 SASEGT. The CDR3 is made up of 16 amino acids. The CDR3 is CASGEATSGGVQTQYF. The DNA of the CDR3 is TGTGCCAGCGGTGAAGCAACTAGCGGGGGGGTTCAGACCCAGTACTTC.

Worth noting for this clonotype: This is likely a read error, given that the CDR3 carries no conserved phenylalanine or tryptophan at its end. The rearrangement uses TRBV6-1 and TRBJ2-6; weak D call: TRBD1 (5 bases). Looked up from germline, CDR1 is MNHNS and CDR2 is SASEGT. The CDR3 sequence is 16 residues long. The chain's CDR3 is CASSWTQSYGTNVLTL. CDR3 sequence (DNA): TGTGCCAGCAGTTGGACACAGAGCTATGGGACCAACGTCCTGACTTTG.

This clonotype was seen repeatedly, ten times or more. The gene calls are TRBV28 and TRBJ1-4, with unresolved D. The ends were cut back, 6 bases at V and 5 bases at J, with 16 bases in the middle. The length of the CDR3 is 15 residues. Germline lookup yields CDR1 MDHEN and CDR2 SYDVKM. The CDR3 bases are TGTGCCAGCAGACCCCTCGGGGTCAGCAATGAAAAACTGTTTTTT. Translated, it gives CASRPLGVSNEKLFF. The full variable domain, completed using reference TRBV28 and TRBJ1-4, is DVKVTQSSRYLVKRTGEKVFLECVQDMDHENMFWYRQDPGLGLRLIYFSYDVKMKEKGDIPEGYSVSREKKERFSLILESASTNQTSMYLCASRPLGVSNEKLFFGSGTQLSVL.

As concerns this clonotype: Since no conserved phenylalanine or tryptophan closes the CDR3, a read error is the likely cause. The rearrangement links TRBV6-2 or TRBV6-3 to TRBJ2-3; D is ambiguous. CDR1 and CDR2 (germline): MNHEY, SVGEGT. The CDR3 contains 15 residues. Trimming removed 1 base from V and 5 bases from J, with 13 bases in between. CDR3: CASSYLATRRDTQYL. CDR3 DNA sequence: TGTGCCAGCAGTTACTTGGCGACGAGGAGAGATACGCAGTATTTA.

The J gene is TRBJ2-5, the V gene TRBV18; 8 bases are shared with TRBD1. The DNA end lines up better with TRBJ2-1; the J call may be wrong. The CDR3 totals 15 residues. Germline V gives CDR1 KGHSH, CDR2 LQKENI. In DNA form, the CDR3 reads TGTGCCAGCTCACCGCAGACAGGGGAGAAAGAGACCCAGTTCTTC. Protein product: CASSPQTGEKETQFF.

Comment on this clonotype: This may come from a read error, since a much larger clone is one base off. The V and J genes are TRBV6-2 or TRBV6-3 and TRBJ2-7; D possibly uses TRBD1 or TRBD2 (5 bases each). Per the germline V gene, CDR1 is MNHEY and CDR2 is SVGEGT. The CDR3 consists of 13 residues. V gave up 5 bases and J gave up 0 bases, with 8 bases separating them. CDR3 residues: CASSGTASYEQYF. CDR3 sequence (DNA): TGTGCCAGCAGTGGGACCGCCTCCTACGAGCAGTACTTC.